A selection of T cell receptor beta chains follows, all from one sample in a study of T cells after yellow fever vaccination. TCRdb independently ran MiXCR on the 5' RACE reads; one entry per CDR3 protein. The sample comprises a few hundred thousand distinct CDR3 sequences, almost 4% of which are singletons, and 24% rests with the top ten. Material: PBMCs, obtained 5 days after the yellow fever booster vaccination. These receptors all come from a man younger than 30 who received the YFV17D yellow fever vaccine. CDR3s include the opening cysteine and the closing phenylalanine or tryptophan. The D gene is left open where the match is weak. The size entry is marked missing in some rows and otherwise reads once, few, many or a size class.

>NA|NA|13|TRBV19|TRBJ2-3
CASISGATDTQYF
TGTGCCAGTATATCGGGGGCCACAGATACGCAGTATTTT
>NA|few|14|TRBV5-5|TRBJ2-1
CASSLWGGGNEQFF
TGTGCCAGCAGCCTATGGGGAGGGGGCAATGAGCAGTTCTTC
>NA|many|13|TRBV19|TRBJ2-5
CASSSDGQETQYF
TGTGCCAGTAGTTCGGACGGCCAAGAGACCCAGTACTTC
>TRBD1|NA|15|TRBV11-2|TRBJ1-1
CASSLEWGQGTEAFF
TGTGCCAGCAGCTTAGAATGGGGACAGGGCACTGAAGCTTTCTTT
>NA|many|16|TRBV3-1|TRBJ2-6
CASSQGGTPGANVLTF
TGTGCCAGCAGCCAGGGCGGGACGCCTGGGGCCAACGTCCTGACTTTC
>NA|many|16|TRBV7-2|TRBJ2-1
CASSLSGGPAYSEPFF
TGTGCCAGCAGCTTATCCGGCGGGCCGGCGTACAGTGAACCGTTCTTC
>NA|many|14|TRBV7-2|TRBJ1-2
CASSLRGPSRGYTF
TGTGCCAGCAGCCTCAGGGGACCATCCCGAGGCTACACCTTC
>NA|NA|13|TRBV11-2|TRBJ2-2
CASSLIVTGELFF
TGTGCCAGCAGCTTAATAGTGACCGGGGAGCTGTTTTTT
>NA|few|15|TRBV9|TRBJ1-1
CASTRGQGKGSEAFF
TGTGCCAGCACCCGGGGGCAGGGGAAGGGGTCTGAAGCTTTCTTT
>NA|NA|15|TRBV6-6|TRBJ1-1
CASSNTGGGRAEAFF
TGTGCCAGCAGTAACACGGGTGGAGGTCGGGCTGAAGCTTTCTTT
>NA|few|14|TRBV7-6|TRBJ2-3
CASSFGPRSDTQYF
TGTGCCAGCAGCTTCGGACCAAGGTCGGATACGCAGTATTTT
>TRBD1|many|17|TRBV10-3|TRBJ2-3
CAISDHGTGGATDTQYF
TGTGCCATCAGTGACCATGGGACAGGGGGCGCGACAGATACGCAGTATTTT
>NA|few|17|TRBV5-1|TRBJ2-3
CASRPIETSPLTDTQYF
TGCGCCAGCAGGCCTATTGAGACCTCACCCCTCACAGATACGCAGTATTTT
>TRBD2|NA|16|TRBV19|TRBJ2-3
CASSILAGANTDTQYF
TGTGCCAGTAGTATCTTAGCGGGGGCCAACACAGATACGCAGTATTTT
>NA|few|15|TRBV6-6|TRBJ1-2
CASSLGLQGINGYTF
TGTGCCAGCAGTTTGGGCCTTCAGGGGATCAATGGCTACACCTTC
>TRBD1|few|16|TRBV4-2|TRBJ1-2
CASSQDFAGGGYGYTF
TGTGCCAGCAGCCAAGATTTTGCAGGGGGGGGCTATGGCTACACCTTC
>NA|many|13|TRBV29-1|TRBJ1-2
CSVEDLRGPGYTF
TGCAGCGTTGAAGATCTCAGGGGACCTGGCTACACCTTC
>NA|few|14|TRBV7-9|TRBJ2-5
CASSLLAGQETQYF
TGTGCCAGCAGCTTATTAGCAGGTCAAGAGACCCAGTACTTC
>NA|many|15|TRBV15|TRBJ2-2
CATSRELTGSGELFF
TGTGCCACCAGCAGAGAATTAACGGGGAGCGGGGAGCTGTTTTTT
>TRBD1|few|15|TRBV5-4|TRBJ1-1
CASSEQGGMNTEAFF
TGTGCCAGCAGCGAACAGGGGGGGATGAACACTGAAGCTTTCTTT
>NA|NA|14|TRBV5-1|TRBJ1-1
CASRPLGENTEAFF
TGCGCCAGCCGCCCTTTGGGGGAGAACACTGAAGCTTTCTTT
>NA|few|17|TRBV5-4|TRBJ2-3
CASSLRVLLEPGDTQYF
TGTGCCAGCAGCTTGCGGGTTTTGTTGGAACCTGGGGATACGCAGTATTTT
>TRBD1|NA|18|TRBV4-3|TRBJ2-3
CASSQDRWQGASTDTQYF
TGCGCCAGCAGCCAAGACCGGTGGCAGGGGGCAAGCACAGATACGCAGTATTTT
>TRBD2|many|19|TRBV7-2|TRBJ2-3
CASSPRGLAGSQSTDTQYF
TGTGCCAGCAGCCCCCGCGGGCTAGCGGGGTCCCAAAGCACAGATACGCAGTATTTT
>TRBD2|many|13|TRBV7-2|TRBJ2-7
CASSLAGGYEQYF
TGTGCCAGCAGTCTAGCGGGGGGGTACGAGCAGTACTTC
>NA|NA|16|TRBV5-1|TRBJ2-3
CASSVTGGASTDTQYF
TGCGCCAGCAGCGTCACTGGGGGCGCTTCCACAGATACGCAGTATTTT
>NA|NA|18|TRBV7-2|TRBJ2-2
CASQPSTGQNPNTGELFF
TGTGCCAGCCAACCATCAACCGGACAGAATCCTAACACCGGGGAGCTGTTTTTT
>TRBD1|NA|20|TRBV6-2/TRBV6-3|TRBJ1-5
CASSPDRGSFRLYSNQPQHF
TGTGCCAGCAGCCCGGACAGGGGGAGCTTTCGTCTATACAGCAATCAGCCCCAGCATTTT
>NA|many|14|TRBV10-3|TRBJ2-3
CAINAGLGTDTQYF
TGTGCCATCAATGCGGGGCTGGGCACAGATACGCAGTATTTT
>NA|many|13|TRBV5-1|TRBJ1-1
CASSLWGGTEAFF
TGCGCCAGCAGCTTGTGGGGGGGCACTGAAGCTTTCTTT
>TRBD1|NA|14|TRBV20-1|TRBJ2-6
CSARGQTGANVLTF
TGCAGTGCTCGGGGACAGACCGGGGCCAACGTCCTGACTTTC
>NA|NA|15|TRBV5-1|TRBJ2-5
CASSLQGLSRETQYF
TGCGCCAGCAGCTTACAGGGCCTTAGTAGAGAGACCCAGTACTTC
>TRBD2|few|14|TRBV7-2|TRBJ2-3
CASSPGLAIDTQYF
TGTGCCAGCAGCCCAGGACTAGCGATAGATACGCAGTATTTT
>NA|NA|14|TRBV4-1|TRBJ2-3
CASSQRPGADTQYF
TGCGCCAGCAGCCAACGGCCAGGGGCAGATACGCAGTATTTT
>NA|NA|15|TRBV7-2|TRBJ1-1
CASSFGYGRNTEAFF
TGTGCCAGCAGCTTCGGTTATGGGCGGAACACTGAAGCTTTCTTT
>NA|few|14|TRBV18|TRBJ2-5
CASSPRDSSETQYF
TGTGCCAGCTCACCGCGGGACAGTTCGGAGACCCAGTACTTC
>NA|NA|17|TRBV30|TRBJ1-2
CAWSPAFRRGGNYGYTF
TGTGCCTGGAGTCCAGCCTTCCGCAGGGGAGGAAACTATGGCTACACCTTC
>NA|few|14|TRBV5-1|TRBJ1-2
CASSLGQAEYGYTF
TGCGCCAGCAGCTTGGGGCAAGCCGAATATGGCTACACCTTC
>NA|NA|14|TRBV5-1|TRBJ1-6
CASSLEGWNSPLHF
TGCGCCAGCAGCTTGGAAGGGTGGAATTCACCCCTCCACTTT
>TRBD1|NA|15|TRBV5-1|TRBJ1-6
CASSLGTGEASPLHF
TGCGCCAGCAGCCTCGGGACAGGGGAGGCTTCACCCCTCCACTTT
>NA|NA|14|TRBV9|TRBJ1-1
CASSVRQENTEAFF
TGTGCCAGCAGCGTCAGACAGGAAAACACTGAAGCTTTCTTT
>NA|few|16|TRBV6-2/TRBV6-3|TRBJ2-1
CASSFPPGQLNNEQFF
TGTGCCAGCAGTTTTCCTCCGGGACAACTGAACAATGAGCAGTTCTTC
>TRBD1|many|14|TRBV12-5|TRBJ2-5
CASGWGQLGETQYF
TGTGCTAGTGGTTGGGGACAGCTGGGGGAGACCCAGTACTTC
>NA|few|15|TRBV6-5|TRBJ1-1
CASSPMGVGYTEAFF
TGTGCCAGCAGTCCGATGGGAGTAGGGTACACTGAAGCTTTCTTT
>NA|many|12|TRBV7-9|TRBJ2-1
CASLGGYNEQFF
TGTGCCAGCCTGGGGGGCTACAATGAGCAGTTCTTC
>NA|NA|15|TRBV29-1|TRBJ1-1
CSVGRLGTVNTEAFF
TGCAGCGTTGGTAGATTGGGAACGGTGAACACTGAAGCTTTCTTT
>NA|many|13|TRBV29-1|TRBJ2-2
CSVDGGDTGELFF
TGCAGCGTTGATGGGGGTGACACCGGGGAGCTGTTTTTT
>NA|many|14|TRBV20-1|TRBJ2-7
CSASSGGLPYEQYF
TGCAGTGCTAGTTCGGGGGGCCTGCCCTACGAGCAGTACTTC
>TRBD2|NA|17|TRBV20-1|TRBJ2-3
CSARTSGGQGGTDTQYF
TGCAGTGCTAGGACTAGCGGGGGCCAAGGAGGCACAGATACGCAGTATTTT
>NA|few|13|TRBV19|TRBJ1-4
CASSIDLSEKLFF
TGTGCCAGTAGTATAGATCTCTCGGAAAAACTGTTTTTT
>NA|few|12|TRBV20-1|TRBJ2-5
CSARAGRETQYF
TGCAGTGCTAGAGCGGGCAGAGAGACCCAGTACTTC
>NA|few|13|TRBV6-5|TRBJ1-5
CASSYGLDQPQHF
TGTGCCAGCAGTTACGGCTTGGATCAGCCCCAGCATTTT
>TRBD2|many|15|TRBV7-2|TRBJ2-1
CASSPASGGGLEQFF
TGTGCCAGCAGCCCTGCTAGCGGGGGGGGCCTTGAGCAGTTCTTC
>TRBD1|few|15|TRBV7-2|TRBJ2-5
CASTEGTEPQETQYF
TGTGCCAGCACCGAAGGGACAGAACCCCAAGAGACCCAGTACTTC
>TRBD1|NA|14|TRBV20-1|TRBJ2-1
CSPKGRGFQNEQFF
TGCAGTCCAAAGGGCAGGGGGTTTCAGAATGAGCAGTTCTTC
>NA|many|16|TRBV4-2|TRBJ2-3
CASSQDQVGFTDTQYF
TGTGCCAGCAGCCAAGATCAGGTGGGGTTCACAGATACGCAGTATTTT
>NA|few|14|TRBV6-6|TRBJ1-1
CASSPPWGNTEAFF
TGTGCCAGCAGCCCCCCGTGGGGGAACACTGAAGCTTTCTTT